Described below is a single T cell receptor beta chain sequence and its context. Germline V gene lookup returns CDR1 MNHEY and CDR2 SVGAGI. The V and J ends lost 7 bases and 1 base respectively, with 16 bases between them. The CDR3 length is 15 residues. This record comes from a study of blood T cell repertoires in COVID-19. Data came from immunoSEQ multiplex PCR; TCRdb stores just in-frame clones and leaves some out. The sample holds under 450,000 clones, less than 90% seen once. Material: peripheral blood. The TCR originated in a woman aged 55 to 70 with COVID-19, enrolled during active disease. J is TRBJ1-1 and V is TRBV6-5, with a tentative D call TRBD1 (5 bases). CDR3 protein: CASTTHGGQNTEAFF. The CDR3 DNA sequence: TGTGCCAGCACTACCCACGGCGGACAGAACACTGAAGCTTTCTTT.